A single sample is the source of the 28 T cell receptor beta chains below, sequenced in a study of monozygotic twins with inflammatory bowel disease. With the 5' RACE reads reprocessed, TCRdb shows one record per CDR3 protein and no DNA. The sample's table shows 150,000 to 200,000 distinct CDR3 sequences. The material sequenced was blood. These receptors originate from a human donor with ulcerative colitis or Crohn's disease, or a healthy co-twin of an affected twin (not recorded which).

The chain combines TRBV11-2 with TRBJ2-7; TCRdb lists TRBD2, though no DNA is available to test this call. This CDR3 is 14 amino acids long. Germline CDR1 SGHAT, CDR2 FQNNGV. The CDR3 sequence: CASSLGTSLYEQYF.

The chain employs TRBV20-1 and TRBJ2-5; with no DNA, the TCRdb D assignment of TRBD2 cannot be verified. This CDR3 has 12 residues. The germline V gene encodes CDR1 DFQATT and CDR2 SNEGSKA (reference sequence). CDR3 loop: CSALGEAETQYF.

The rearrangement joins TRBV5-1 to TRBJ2-2; TCRdb selects TRBD2, and the lack of DNA leaves this call unchecked. The CDR3 has 14 amino acids. In germline, CDR1 is SGHRS, CDR2 YFSETQ. The CDR3 reads CASSPDSNTGELFF.

CDR3 protein: CASSQIGTANTEAFF. V and J are TRBV14 and TRBJ1-1. The germline V gene encodes CDR1 SGHDN and CDR2 FVKESK. This CDR3 contains 15 residues. The full variable domain, with the rest looked up from reference TRBV14 and TRBJ1-1, is EAGVTQFPSHSVIEKGQTVTLRCDPISGHDNLYWYRRVMGKEIKFLLHFVKESKQDESGMPNNRFLAERTGGTYSTLKVQPAELEDSGVYFCASSQIGTANTEAFFGQGTRLTVV.

The chain carries TRBV20-1 and TRBJ1-1; TCRdb returns TRBD1, unconfirmable since there is no DNA. The CDR3 contains 13 residues. Germline CDR1 and CDR2: DFQATT and SNEGSKA (reference sequence). The CDR3 here is CSARDMGATEAFF.

The chain has TRBV30 and TRBJ2-1. The CDR3 extends over 11 amino acids. The V gene's germline CDR1 is GTSNPN and CDR2 SVGIG (reference sequence). The CDR3 reads CAWTEDNEQFF. The whole variable domain, remainder taken from reference TRBV30 and TRBJ2-1, is SQTIHQWPATLVQPVGSPLSLECTVEGTSNPNLYWYRQAAGRGLQLLFYSVGIGQISSEVPQNLSASRPQDRQFILSSKKLLLSDSGFYLCAWTEDNEQFFGPGTRLTVL.

V and J are TRBV5-1 and TRBJ2-7; no DNA is available, so the TRBD2 call from TCRdb remains unchecked. Germline V gene sequence: CDR1 SGHRS, CDR2 YFSETQ. The CDR3 length is 16 residues. The chain's CDR3 is CASSYSGGTTSYEQYF.

The rearrangement uses TRBV27 and TRBJ1-1; TCRdb's D gene call, TRBD1, goes unchecked for lack of DNA. Germline lookup yields CDR1 MNHEY and CDR2 SMNVEV (reference sequence). This CDR3 is built from 16 residues. CDR3 region: CASSPGQGWWGAEAFF.

This chain uses TRBV12-3 or TRBV12-4 with TRBJ1-2. This CDR3 has 13 amino acids. The CDR3 sequence is CASSFGRNYGYTF.

The V call is TRBV10-2, the J call TRBJ2-7; TCRdb indicates TRBD2, and absent DNA this call remains unverified. The CDR3 runs to 14 residues. CDR1 and CDR2 from the germline V gene are WSHSY and SAAADI. CDR3 protein: CASSGPTSSYEQYF.

The chain uses TRBV10-3 and TRBJ2-7; TCRdb gives TRBD1 as the D gene, but with no DNA this cannot be confirmed. The CDR3 totals 12 residues. Germline loops: CDR1 ENHRY, CDR2 SYGVKD. The CDR3 protein is CAISQGGDEQYF.

This chain links TRBV20-1 with TRBJ1-5; TCRdb's assignment of TRBD1 cannot be checked, as there is no DNA. Germline CDR1 is DFQATT and CDR2 is SNEGSKA (reference sequence). The length of the CDR3 is 13 residues. CDR3 sequence reads: CSASEQGKQPQHF.

CDR3 loop: CASSLLRDGNTGELFF. The chain uses TRBV5-1 and TRBJ2-2; the D call from TCRdb, TRBD1, cannot be confirmed without DNA. The CDR3 is 16 residues long. In germline, CDR1 is SGHRS, CDR2 YFSETQ.

The rearrangement joins TRBV6-1 to TRBJ1-5; TCRdb's D gene call, TRBD1, goes unchecked for lack of DNA. This CDR3 is built from 16 residues. Germline lookup yields CDR1 MNHNS and CDR2 SASEGT. The CDR3 loop reads CASSRAGLGAEEPQHF.

The CDR3 loop is CASSLGSPGGTEAFF. The chain recombines TRBV7-2 with TRBJ1-1; TCRdb proposes TRBD1, but this gene call is untestable without DNA. There are 15 residues in the CDR3. CDR1 is SGHTA and CDR2 is FQGNSA in the germline V gene.

The chain carries TRBV5-4 and TRBJ2-3. The length of the CDR3 is 15 residues. Germline CDR1 and CDR2: SGHNT and YYREEE (reference sequence). The CDR3 protein is CASSLDWTSTDTQYF.

This chain connects TRBV5-6 to TRBJ1-1; TCRdb calls TRBD1, which cannot be checked without DNA. The CDR3 length is 14 residues. The germline V gene has CDR1 SGHDT and CDR2 YYEEEE. The CDR3 sequence: CASSGQGAAGEAFF.

This sequence joins TRBV7-9 and TRBJ1-4; TCRdb reports TRBD1, a call that lacks DNA to check it against. CDR3 size: 15 residues. Germline CDR1 and CDR2: SEHNR and FQNEAQ (reference sequence). The CDR3 is CASSPTGTVNEKLFF. The variable domain in full, with the rest retrieved from reference TRBV7-9 and TRBJ1-4, is DTGVSQNPRHKITKRGQNVTFRCDPISEHNRLYWYRQTLGQGPEFLTYFQNEAQLEKSRLLSDRFSAERPKGSFSTLEIQRTEQGDSAMYLCASSPTGTVNEKLFFGSGTQLSVL.

This chain joins TRBV27 and TRBJ2-7; lacking DNA, the TRBD2 call made by TCRdb goes unchecked. The CDR3 spans 14 residues. Germline V gene sequence: CDR1 MNHEY, CDR2 SMNVEV (reference sequence). The CDR3: CASSLNTAGYEQYF.

This rearrangement joins TRBV18 to TRBJ1-5. Germline values: CDR1 KGHSH, CDR2 LQKENI. The CDR3 runs 13 residues. The CDR3 region is CASSIGQSQPQHF.

This chain uses TRBV5-4 with TRBJ2-2; TCRdb returns TRBD2, unconfirmable since there is no DNA. The CDR3 sequence is 15 residues long. CDR1 is SGHNT, CDR2 YYREEE, per germline (reference sequence). CDR3 sequence: CASSLGLESGGELFF.

The chain joins TRBV10-3 to TRBJ2-3. Germline V gives CDR1 ENHRY, CDR2 SYGVKD. This CDR3 contains 12 residues. The CDR3 spells CAIRTPTDTQYF.

V is TRBV5-1 and J is TRBJ2-3; TCRdb selects TRBD2, and the lack of DNA leaves this call unchecked. The CDR3 covers 15 residues. Germline V gene data show CDR1 as SGHRS and CDR2 as YFSETQ. CDR3 in amino acids: CASSLGNPSGDTQYF. The full variable domain, rest sourced from reference TRBV5-1 and TRBJ2-3, is KAGVTQTPRYLIKTRGQQVTLSCSPISGHRSVSWYQQTPGQGLQFLFEYFSETQRNKGNFPGRFSGRQFSNSRSEMNVSTLELGDSALYLCASSLGNPSGDTQYFGPGTRLTVL.

The V call is TRBV20-1, the J call TRBJ1-3; checking the TCRdb D call of TRBD1 is not possible without DNA. Germline assignment: CDR1 DFQATT and CDR2 SNEGSKA (reference sequence). This CDR3 has 16 residues. This CDR3 is CSARGNGGAVRNTIYF.

This chain uses TRBV29-1 with TRBJ2-1; the TCRdb D gene call, TRBD2, has no DNA to confirm it. CDR1 and CDR2 from the germline V gene are SQVTM and ANQGSEA. The CDR3 totals 13 residues. Here the CDR3 reads CSVDSGRYNEQFF.

The genes are TRBV20-1 and TRBJ2-1; the D call of TRBD2 rests on TCRdb alone, since no DNA is present to check it. CDR1 DFQATT and CDR2 SNEGSKA come from the germline V gene (reference sequence). The CDR3 covers 14 residues. The CDR3 reads CRASWGGGPSEQFF.

The genes are TRBV5-5 and TRBJ2-7. CDR3 length: 16 residues. Looked up from germline, CDR1 is SGHKS and CDR2 is YYEKEE (reference sequence). The CDR3 sequence is CASSLEGWGINYEQYF.

J is TRBJ2-2 and V is TRBV30; the D call of TRBD1 rests on TCRdb alone, since no DNA is present to check it. CDR3 length: 16 amino acids. The V gene's germline CDR1 is GTSNPN and CDR2 SVGIG (reference sequence). This CDR3 is CAWSVTGGVGTGELFF.